Described below is a single T cell receptor (beta chain) sequence and its context. What it recognizes is unknown. The J segment lost 5 bases and the V segment lost 6 bases, leaving 3 bases of the junction unmatched. The CDR3 is 12 residues long. Germline-derived CDR1 and CDR2 are SEHNR and FQNEAQ (reference sequence). This entry is derived from a study of T cell repertoires in aging, cancer and after chemotherapy. Across the whole study: Repeat sampling of healthy donors over several months to years showed clear clonal overlap. Study outcomes and limitations: In cancer patients, declining TCR diversity with age involved lost richness and lost evenness. Age-matched healthy donors had significantly more diverse, less clonal blood TCR repertoires than untreated cancer patients. Rebound thymic output was suggested by rising median generation probability during chemotherapy in each cancer cohort.

Amplification of TCR beta used genomic DNA extracted from peripheral blood. TRB rearrangements spanning V, D and J were amplified using mixed TRB-A/B primers. Each CDR3 protein gets one entry after TCRdb re-called the multiplex PCR reads with MiXCR. The sample carries approximately 11,000 distinct CDR3 sequences, around a third recorded once. The TCR originated in a human donor in good health. The donor label of this sample is uncertain. The gene calls are TRBV7-9 and TRBJ1-2, with 7 nucleotides matching TRBD1. Material: blood. CDR3 protein: CASRSGGYGYTF. The DNA of the CDR3 is TGTGCCAGCAGGTCAGGGGGGTATGGCTACACCTTC. The full variable domain, in which reference TRBV7-9 and TRBJ1-2 provide the parts outside the CDR3, is DTGVSQNPRHKITKRGQNVTFRCDPISEHNRLYWYRQTLGQGPEFLTYFQNEAQLEKSRLLSDRFSAERPKGSFSTLEIQRTEQGDSAMYLCASRSGGYGYTFGSGTRLTVV.